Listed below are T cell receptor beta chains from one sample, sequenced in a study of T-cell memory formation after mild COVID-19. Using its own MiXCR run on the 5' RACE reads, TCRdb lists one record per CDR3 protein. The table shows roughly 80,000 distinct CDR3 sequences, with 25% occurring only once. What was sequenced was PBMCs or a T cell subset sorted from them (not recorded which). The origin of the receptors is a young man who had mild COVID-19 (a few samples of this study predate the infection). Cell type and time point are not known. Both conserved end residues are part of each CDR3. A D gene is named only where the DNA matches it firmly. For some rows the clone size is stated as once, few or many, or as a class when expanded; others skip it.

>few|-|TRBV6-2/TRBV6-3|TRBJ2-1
CASSPLDNEQFF
TGTGCCAGCAGTCCCCTAGATAATGAGCAGTTCTTC
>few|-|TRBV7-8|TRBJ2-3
CASSLGTTSTDTQYF
TGTGCCAGCAGCTTAGGGACAACTAGCACAGATACGCAGTATTTT
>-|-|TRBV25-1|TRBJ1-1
CASGTGIPEAFF
TGTGCCAGCGGAACAGGGATACCTGAAGCTTTCTTT
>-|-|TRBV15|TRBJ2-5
CATSRGLRGVQETQYF
TGTGCCACCAGCAGAGGCCTTAGAGGGGTTCAGGAGACCCAGTACTTC
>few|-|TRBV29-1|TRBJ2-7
CSVAWLEDEQYF
TGCAGCGTTGCGTGGCTGGAGGACGAGCAGTACTTC
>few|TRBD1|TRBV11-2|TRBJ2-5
CASSLDPTGGHGTQYF
TGTGCCAGCAGCTTAGACCCGACAGGGGGCCATGGGACCCAGTACTTC
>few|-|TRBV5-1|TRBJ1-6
CASSCRCGAGNSPLHF
TGCGCCAGCAGCTGCCGGTGTGGGGCCGGTAATTCACCCCTCCACTTT
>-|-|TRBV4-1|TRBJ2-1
CASSQEQGGNEQFF
TGCGCCAGCAGCCAAGAGCAGGGCGGTAATGAGCAGTTCTTC
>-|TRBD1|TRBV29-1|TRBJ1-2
CSVPTDRAGYTF
TGCAGCGTTCCCACCGACAGGGCTGGCTACACCTTC
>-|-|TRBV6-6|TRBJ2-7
CASSTPRVFSYEQYF
TGTGCCAGCAGTACACCCAGGGTCTTCTCCTACGAGCAGTACTTC
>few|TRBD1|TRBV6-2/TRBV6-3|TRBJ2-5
CASRTGQGEGETQYF
TGTGCCAGCAGGACCGGACAGGGAGAGGGAGAGACCCAGTACTTC
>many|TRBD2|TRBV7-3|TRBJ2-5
CASSLMGSSGETQYF
TGTGCCAGCAGCTTAATGGGAAGTAGCGGGGAGACCCAGTACTTC
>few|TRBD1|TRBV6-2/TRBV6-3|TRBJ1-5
CASSYNPGQGNQPQHF
TGTGCCAGCAGTTACAATCCGGGACAGGGCAATCAGCCCCAGCATTTT
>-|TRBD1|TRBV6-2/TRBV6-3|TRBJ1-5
CASSYAYRGRQPQHF
TGTGCCAGCAGTTACGCATACAGGGGGCGTCAGCCCCAGCATTTT
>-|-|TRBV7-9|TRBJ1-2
CASSPSTGLYGYTF
TGTGCCAGCAGCCCATCCACAGGGCTCTATGGCTACACCTTC
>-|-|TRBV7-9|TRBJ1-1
CASSLQNTEAFF
TGTGCCAGCAGCTTACAGAACACTGAAGCTTTCTTT
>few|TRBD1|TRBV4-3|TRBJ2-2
CASSPRQGRTGELFF
TGCGCCAGCAGCCCTCGACAGGGTAGGACCGGGGAGCTGTTTTTT
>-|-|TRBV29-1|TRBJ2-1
CSVKGGPVGNEQFF
TGCAGCGTTAAAGGGGGACCCGTGGGTAATGAGCAGTTCTTC
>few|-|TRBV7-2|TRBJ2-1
CASSHQGGGDYNEQFF
TGTGCCAGCAGCCATCAAGGGGGGGGAGACTACAATGAGCAGTTCTTC
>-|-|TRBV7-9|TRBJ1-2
CASSLGRTNYGYTF
TGTGCCAGCAGCTTAGGACGTACCAACTATGGCTACACCTTC
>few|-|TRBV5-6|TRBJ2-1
CASSLRGQTLLGNEQFF
TGTGCCAGCAGCTTGCGAGGGCAAACCCTACTCGGCAATGAGCAGTTCTTC
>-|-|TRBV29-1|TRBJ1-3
CSVIGSGNTIYF
TGCAGCGTTATAGGCTCTGGAAACACCATATATTTT
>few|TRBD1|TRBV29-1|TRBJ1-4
CSVEGSRGGPGELFF
TGCAGCGTTGAGGGGTCAAGAGGGGGCCCTGGGGAACTGTTTTTT
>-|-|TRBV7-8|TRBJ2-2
CASSLAGVRNTGELFF
TGTGCCAGCAGCTTAGCAGGGGTTAGAAACACCGGGGAGCTGTTTTTT
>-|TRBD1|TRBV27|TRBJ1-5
CASGDRENQPQHF
TGTGCCAGCGGTGACAGGGAAAATCAGCCCCAGCATTTT
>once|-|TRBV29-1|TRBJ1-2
CSVRTYGYTF
TGCAGCGTCCGAACATATGGCTACACCTTC
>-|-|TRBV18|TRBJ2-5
CASSALTQETQYF
TGTGCCAGCTCGGCCCTGACCCAAGAGACCCAGTACTTC